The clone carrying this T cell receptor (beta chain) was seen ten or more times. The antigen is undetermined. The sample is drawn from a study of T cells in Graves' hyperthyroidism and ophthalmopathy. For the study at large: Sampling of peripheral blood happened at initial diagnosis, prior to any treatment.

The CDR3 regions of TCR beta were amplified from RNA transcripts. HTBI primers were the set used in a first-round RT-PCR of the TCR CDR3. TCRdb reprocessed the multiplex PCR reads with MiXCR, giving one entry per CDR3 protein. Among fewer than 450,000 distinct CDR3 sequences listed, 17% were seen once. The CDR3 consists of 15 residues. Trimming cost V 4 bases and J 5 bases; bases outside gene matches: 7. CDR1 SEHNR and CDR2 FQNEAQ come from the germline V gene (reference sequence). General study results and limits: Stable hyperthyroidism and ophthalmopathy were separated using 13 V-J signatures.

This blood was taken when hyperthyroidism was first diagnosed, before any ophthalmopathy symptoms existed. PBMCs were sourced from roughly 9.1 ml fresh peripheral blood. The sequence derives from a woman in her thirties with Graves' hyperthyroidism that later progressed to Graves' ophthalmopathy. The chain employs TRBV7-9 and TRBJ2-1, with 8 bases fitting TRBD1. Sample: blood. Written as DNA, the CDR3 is TGTGCCAGCAGCTATCAGGGGGCGCTAAACAATGAGCAGTTCTTC. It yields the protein CASSYQGALNNEQFF. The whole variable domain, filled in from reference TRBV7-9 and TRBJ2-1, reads DTGVSQNPRHKITKRGQNVTFRCDPISEHNRLYWYRQTLGQGPEFLTYFQNEAQLEKSRLLSDRFSAERPKGSFSTLEIQRTEQGDSAMYLCASSYQGALNNEQFFGPGTRLTVL.